The text below deals with one T cell receptor beta chain. This clone came up a few times. The target of this receptor is not known. No clone much larger than this one lies a single base away; base qualities are absent. The cohort consisted of approximately 670 healthy bone marrow donors. At the time of sampling, every cohort member was nominally healthy, though immune exposures that went unrecorded were likely present. The donor tested CMV seronegative and was one of the 352 seronegative cohort members. Each donor provided a peripheral blood sample, and peripheral blood mononuclear cells were used for TCR beta sequencing. The Qiagen DNeasy Blood Extraction Kit was used to extract genomic DNA from the blood cell samples. The sample originates from a study of cytomegalovirus exposure and HLA in healthy donors (dated by TCRdb to 2015 to 2018). A note on the overall study: An earlier analysis of more than 550 of the donors reported 250 to 350 Gb of sequence data and 90 million to 120 million unique TCR beta sequences obtained from around 170 million T cells. Around 320 gigabases of sequencing data and approximately 85 million unique TCR sequences were included in an early release covering roughly 700 HLA-typed donors. Of the approximately 400 genotyped donors, approximately 83% fell in the genetic ancestry cluster associated with self-reported Caucasian donors. The study aimed to test whether signatures of past pathogen exposure could be identified by cataloging public T cell receptors. The study used immunosequencing to profile the T cell repertoires of about 670 subjects and linked those repertoires to cytomegalovirus serostatus. Besides the first cohort of approximately 670 subjects, a separate validation cohort made up of some 110 different subjects was used. The study combined high-throughput TCR immunosequencing, statistical association of individual TCRs with disease status, and machine learning to predict cytomegalovirus infection status. To study patterns of TCR occurrence, a later analysis re-analyzed previously published TCR beta repertoires from 650 to 750 donors and added high-resolution HLA genotyping. In the later analysis, no new phenotypic data were used to find candidate immune exposures; instead, reliance was placed on TCR beta sequences and their occurrence across donors. To decide whether each TCR beta V gene segment behaved as functional or pseudogenic, an earlier analysis of 587 of the donors relied on high-throughput TCR beta sequencing. Donor age, sex, ethnicity and CMV serostatus were compiled alongside the repertoire data. In a later genetic analysis, genome-wide SNP genotypes for about three fifths of the roughly 670 donors were used, and that subset was treated as a discovery cohort. Every repertoire in the discovery cohort had been generated on one and the same sequencing platform. HLA typing included class I and class II loci at four-digit resolution. Typing coverage varied by locus: about 629-630 donors for A, B, C, DRB1 and DQB1; approximately 560 for DQA1; more than 600 for DPA1; around 450 for DPB1. Because of strong linkage in the cohort, five DR-DQ haplotypes were treated as single units for association and clustering. Across around 400 genotyped donors of the cohort, an average of about 240,000 unique TCR beta nucleotide sequences per donor were sequenced, and 15% to 20% of those sequences were non-productive. The investigation overall reported the following: In a later analysis, HLA-associated TCR beta chains showed more clonal expansion and lower generation probabilities than non-associated chains that were equally common. According to a later analysis, parvovirus B19, influenza, CMV and Epstein-Barr virus appeared linked to several top co-occurrence clusters. A further reported finding was that TCR beta sequences accurately predicted the HLA-A and HLA-B alleles for most subjects in the first cohort. The 87-base-pair reads could not distinguish some IMGT-functional V segments, including TRBV6-2 and TRBV6-3, so those segments were excluded. The authors suggested that the approach could potentially be generalized to other disease states and immunological phenotypes. Strong co-occurrence of HLA alleles, especially DR and DQ, made assigning TCR associations to individual alleles difficult. A few of the identified cytomegalovirus-associated TCR beta chains were confirmed in vitro to be specific for cytomegalovirus antigens. Linkage disequilibrium might explain the correlated functional status among segregating V segments, but an unknown experimental factor could not be ruled out. A group of highly shared sequence variants was considered likely to be a technical artifact of the sequencing pipeline. In a later analysis, the rate of TCR association differed among HLA loci, with DRB1 alleles having the most associated TCRs and HLA-C alleles having the fewest. In this cohort, only TCR beta chains were sequenced, and detectable features were limited by the absence of alpha or paired-chain data. According to a later genetic analysis, donors in an Asian-associated ancestry cluster had fewer N-insertions in productive TCRs than the approximately 700-donor mean. The earlier analysis of approximately 590 of the donors excluded 15 to 20 rarely observed V segments, including chromosome 9 orphons, because counts were too low. For the cohort, immune exposure information was limited to CMV serostatus. A total of roughly 160 TCR beta chains were listed by the study as associated with cytomegalovirus. A later genetic analysis associated a missense DCLRE1C variant with V-gene and J-gene trimming of TCR beta chains, and an independent cohort replicated the association. An earlier analysis of 587 of the donors showed that most TCR beta V segments appeared in productive rearrangements either about 87% or about 30% of the time, which broadly matched IMGT annotations. Most TCR sequences were observed very rarely across donors, whereas some public TCRs were present in many individuals. Roughly uniform sequencing depth across donors was assumed in presence/absence analyses, although this assumption may not hold. Most CMV-associated TCR beta chains appeared to be HLA-restricted in a later analysis, and the HLA associations seemed to be driven largely by CMV exposure. In both the original and validation cohorts, the classifier was reported to diagnose cytomegalovirus status with high specificity and sensitivity. Specific HLA alleles were associated with 16,951 TCR beta sequences at a false discovery rate of 0.05 in a later analysis. Because some donors lacked HLA typing at each locus, the association tests relied only on the typed subset.

The method behind the library was the immunoSEQ multiplex PCR assay. For the multiplex PCR, a mixture combining 60 forward primers for TCR Vbeta segments and 13 reverse primers for TCR Jbeta segments was used. Amplification of the CDR3 region of rearranged TCR beta genes was performed with a multiplex PCR assay on genomic DNA. The amplified TCR beta libraries were sequenced on the Illumina HiSeq System as 87-base-pair reads. The source study handled its data this way. A later analysis counted around 72 million unique TCR beta chains across the 690 or so repertoires, and roughly 9.9 million of these chains were shared by at least two donors. To remove PCR and sequencing errors, raw reads were error-corrected and collapsed into unique sequences using a nearest-neighbor algorithm that merged closely related sequences. To assign V, D and J gene segments, CDR3 sequences were aligned to IMGT reference sequences. For a sequence to be retained, at least a six-nucleotide match to both a V gene segment and a J gene segment was required. A rearrangement was called productive if the CDR3 had no stop codons and remained in frame with V and J, and every other rearrangement was called non-productive. Following IMGT convention, CDR3 was defined as the stretch from the second conserved V-encoded cysteine up to the conserved J-encoded phenylalanine. In an earlier analysis of around 640 of the donors, sequences lacking an unambiguous match to a single V gene segment were excluded. In an earlier analysis of some 590 of the donors, V segments were called functional above 56.7% productive rearrangements and were called segregating when the between-donor standard deviation exceeded 5%. A statistical classification framework was developed to diagnose cytomegalovirus status using the catalog of TCR beta chain sequences. In a later analysis, TCR nucleotide sequences were compared against IMGT/GENE-DB human TR gene sequences so that V and J genes could be assigned. The TCRdist pipeline was used in a later analysis to assign CDR3 sequences and most-parsimonious VDJ recombination scenarios. In a later analysis, every TCR beta chain was defined by the combination of its CDR3 amino acid sequence and its V-gene family, and reads without a unique V-gene family were dropped. To address suspected cross-contamination and a sequencing artifact, a later analysis removed around 600 highly shared, low-generation-probability nucleotide sequences. In a later analysis, a clonal expansion index was calculated for each public chain from normalized within-repertoire ranks of inferred template counts. Generation probabilities in a later analysis came from a VDJ recombination model fitted to out-of-frame rearrangements, and those results were checked against IGoR. In a later analysis, hypergeometric tests were used to score TCR-TCR, TCR-HLA and TCR-CMV co-occurrence, with a repertoire-size bias correction applied to TCR pairs. In a later analysis, false discovery rates were estimated by permuting HLA or CMV assignments 20 times. In a later analysis, co-occurring TCRs were grouped with DBSCAN, and TCRdist sequence similarity was added when clustering was performed within HLA-allele-positive subsets. For co-occurrence clustering, repertoires with fewer than 30,000 or more than 120,000 public chains were excluded, along with a handful of repertoires with anomalous nucleotide sharing. As stored in TCRdb, this immuneACCESS dataset retains in-frame rearrangements with V and J assigned. A fraction of the clones does not appear; measured against another copy, unresolved V genes explain less than half of the discrepancy, and the remainder lacks a known reason. For V, J and clone size, that table is used; D and trimming come from the DNA. Counted in this sample were around 63,000 clones; 65% to 85% of them appeared once. The top ten clones comprise 2.9% of the sample.

The germline V gene (reference sequence) gives CDR1 as LNHDA and CDR2 as SQIVND. From the cysteine through the phenylalanine, the CDR3 covers 16 amino acids. The only DNA kept is the CDR3, 48 bases in frame from the first base. V loses 7 bases at its end and J loses 4 bases; junction bases beyond the gene matches: 12. This TCR was sampled from a woman in her twenties or thirties in good health and CMV-seronegative. The V gene is TRBV19 and the J gene is TRBJ2-2; 7 central bases correspond to TRBD2. Sequenced input: PBMCs. The CDR3 sequence is CASNPPGREGTGELFF. The DNA sequence is given as TGTGCCAGTAATCCACCCGGCAGGGAGGGCACCGGGGAGCTGTTTTTT.